This T cell receptor (beta chain) was sequenced in a study of cytomegalovirus exposure and HLA in healthy donors. The study ran its PCR with 60 Vbeta and 13 Jbeta primers. The method was immunoSEQ multiplex PCR; TCRdb's version includes in-frame clones alone and lacks a portion of them. The top ten clones hold around 2.5% of a sample with about 88,000 clones, around 90% of them seen once. In germline, CDR1 is MDHEN, CDR2 SYDVKM. The CDR3 spans 15 residues. V gave up 4 bases and J gave up 1 base, with 13 bases separating them. With regard to this clone: Its antigen remains unknown.

Study results and caveats: Across donors, sequencing depth was assumed by presence/absence analyses to be roughly uniform. The authors later found most CMV-associated TCR beta chains appeared HLA-restricted.

Sequenced input: PBMCs. The gene calls are TRBV28 and TRBJ1-1; D is unresolved. The source of this sequence is a man between 18 and 35 years old in good health and CMV-seronegative. The chain's CDR3 is CASSSNRRSNTEAFF. As DNA, the CDR3 is TGTGCCAGCAGTTCGAATAGGCGGTCGAACACTGAAGCTTTCTTT.